This T cell receptor beta chain was recorded in a study of Graves' ophthalmopathy and Graves' hyperthyroidism. This clonotype was found many times. The study recruited hyperthyroidism patients aged 18 to 65 who were newly diagnosed, under 2 months' duration. V was pared by 5 bases and J by 5 bases, with 15 bases between. Germline CDR1 reads SGHAT; CDR2 reads FQNNGV. The CDR3 loop spans 14 amino acids. Amplification targeted the TCR beta CDR3 regions, with RNA transcripts as the source material. HTBI primers were employed in first-round RT-PCR, then a second-round multiplex PCR followed. TCRdb re-derived calls from the multiplex PCR reads in MiXCR, one entry per CDR3 protein. The repertoire has hundreds of thousands of distinct CDR3 sequences, around 20% of them found once; the top ten carry roughly 3%.

This clonotype originated in a woman under 30 with stable Graves' hyperthyroidism. The sequenced sample consisted of peripheral blood. The chain has TRBV11-2 and TRBJ2-5, with a weak D call TRBD1 (6 bases). DNA for the CDR3: TGTGCCAGCAGCCCCACTCGGCAGGGGGAGACCCAGTACTTC. Translation: CASSPTRQGETQYF.